The clone carrying this TCR gamma chain was detected only a few times. Its antigen is not identified. These data belong to a study of Vδ1+ human thymocytes. Germline V gene data show CDR1 as GITISATS and CDR2 as ISYDGTV (reference sequence). The CDR3 contains 16 residues. Trimming removed 3 bases from V and 1 base from J; junction bases left unmatched: 12. Sequences come from RNA converted to cDNA by reverse transcription. Multiplex PCR used pooled V-gene forward primers and a constant-region reverse primer to amplify CDR3s. TCRdb repeated clone calling on the multiplex PCR reads with CATT. The table includes roughly 6,700 gamma-chain clones, approximately 38% detected once. General study results and limits: Thymic TRG and TRD repertoires appeared highly polyclonal, with Gaussian CDR3 length distributions.

Material: Vdelta1+ gamma-delta thymocytes from the thymus. As for subset: FACS-sorted CD3+ TCRalphabeta- TCRVdelta1+ TCRVdelta2- thymocytes. V gene TRGV9 combines with J gene TRGJ1 or TRGJ2. The J gene comes from matching the DNA to germline here; TCRdb lacks it. This sequence was found in a boy in the first two years of life who had congenital heart surgery. CDR3 amino acids: CALWEQRGQNYYKKLF. The CDR3 DNA follows: TGTGCCTTGTGGGAGCAACGGGGGCAAAATTATTATAAGAAACTCTTT.